The present TCR beta chain was sequenced within a study of response to subunit inactivated influenza vaccine. General study results and limits: Each seasonal influenza vaccination, the authors suggested, recruits few new T cells.

V gave up 1 base and J gave up 3 bases, with 7 bases separating them. The CDR3 totals 12 residues. Germline CDR1 and CDR2: DFQATT and SNEGSKA (reference sequence). This clonotype has ten or more counts. Its antigen is undetermined. TCRdb reprocessed the RT-PCR reads via MiXCR and lists one record per CDR3 protein. The table includes 630,000 or so distinct CDR3 sequences, approximately 14% detected once. Sequencing was performed on PBMCs from blood, taken 11 to 12 days after vaccination. The sequence derives from a man aged 50 to 59 who received an inactivated influenza vaccine. The chain is built from TRBV20-1 and TRBJ2-7; D ambiguous. The CDR3 DNA reads TGCAGTGCTAGAGGTAGATACTACGAGCAGTACTTC. This codes for CSARGRYYEQYF.